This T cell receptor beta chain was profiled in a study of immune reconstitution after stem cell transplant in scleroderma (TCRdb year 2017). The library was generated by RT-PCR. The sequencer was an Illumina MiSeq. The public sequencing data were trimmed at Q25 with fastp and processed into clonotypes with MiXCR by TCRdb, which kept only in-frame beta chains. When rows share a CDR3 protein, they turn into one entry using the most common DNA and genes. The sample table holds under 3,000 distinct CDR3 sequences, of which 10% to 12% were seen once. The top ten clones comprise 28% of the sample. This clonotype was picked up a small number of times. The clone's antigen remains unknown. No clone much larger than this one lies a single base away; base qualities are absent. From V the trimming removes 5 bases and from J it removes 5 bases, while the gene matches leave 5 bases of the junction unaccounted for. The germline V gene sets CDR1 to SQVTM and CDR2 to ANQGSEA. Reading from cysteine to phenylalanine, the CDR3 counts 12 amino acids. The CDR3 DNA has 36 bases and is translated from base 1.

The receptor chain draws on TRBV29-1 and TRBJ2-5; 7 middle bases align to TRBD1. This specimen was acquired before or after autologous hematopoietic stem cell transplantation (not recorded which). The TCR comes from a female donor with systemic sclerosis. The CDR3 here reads CSVSTGTETQYF. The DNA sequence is TGCAGCGTTTCGACAGGGACGGAGACCCAGTACTTC.